These 21 T cell receptor beta chains were all obtained from the same sample, sequenced in a study of vaccination effects on CD4 cells after COVID-19. Assay used: immunoSEQ multiplex PCR; TCRdb lists only in-frame clones, some missing. The sample carries about 55,000 clones, roughly 76% recorded once. Antigens for these TCRs are unknown. After expansion with viral peptide pools in the ViraFEST assay, antigen-specific CD4+ T cells were sequenced. At the end of 9 to 11 days of culture, CD4+ T cells were isolated. Nucleocapsid antibodies stayed negative before and after vaccination, showing no earlier SARS-CoV-2 infection. Here the sequenced sample was CD4+ T cells from PBMCs cultured with SARS-CoV-2 spike peptides, taken before COVID-19 vaccination. These receptors originate from a human donor who received a COVID-19 vaccine.

The chain is built from TRBV5-4 and TRBJ2-3; D gene uncertain. The V end lost 1 base, the J end lost 4 bases, and 7 bases lay between the germline ends. The CDR3 totals 13 residues. Germline V gives CDR1 SGHNT, CDR2 YYREEE (reference sequence). The CDR3 spells CASSLSVPDTQYF. The CDR3 DNA is TGTGCCAGCAGCTTGTCGGTTCCAGATACGCAGTATTTT.

The chain combines TRBV10-3 with TRBJ2-5; 9 nucleotides agree with TRBD2. J lost 2 bases, V lost 11 bases, and 6 bases had no gene match. This CDR3 comprises 13 residues. Germline CDR1 is ENHRY and CDR2 is SYGVKD. In DNA, the CDR3 is TGTGCCGTAGCGGGGGTGGGGCAAGAGACCCAGTACTTC. This translates into CAVAGVGQETQYF.

This sequence joins TRBV7-2 and TRBJ1-2, with a possible D match to TRBD1 (5 bases). V was pared by 5 bases and J by 4 bases, with 17 bases between. The CDR3 loop spans 15 amino acids. Per germline, CDR1 SGHTA and CDR2 FQGNSA. DNA of the CDR3: TGTGCCAGCAGCCCGGCCCTGGGGGAAAGCTATGGCTACACCTTC. Translation gives CASSPALGESYGYTF.

This clone was observed a single time. The chain joins TRBV23-1 to TRBJ1-2, with D uncertain. TRBV23-1 is flagged as an ORF with uncertain function. CDR3 length: 15 amino acids. Trimming took off 4 bases at V and 1 base at J, with 13 bases between the two ends. Here the CDR3 reads CASSRGKAYNYGYTF. The CDR3 DNA reads TGCGCCAGCAGTCGTGGTAAGGCTTATAACTATGGCTACACCTTC.

The chain couples TRBV6-1 to TRBJ1-1; a possible D gene is TRBD1 (6 bases). Germline assignment: CDR1 MNHNS and CDR2 SASEGT. The CDR3 runs 13 residues. The V gene lost 2 bases and the J gene lost 10 bases, with 14 bases spanning the gap. CDR3 region: CASSEIRGGGAFF. In DNA, the CDR3 is TGTGCCAGCAGTGAAATCAGGGGCGGGGGAGCTTTCTTT.

This chain connects TRBV5-8 to TRBJ2-3, with TRBD2 matching over 14 bases. The CDR3 has 17 residues. The junction had 5 bases not matched to a gene; V was cut back by 4 bases and J by 1 base. Germline lookup yields CDR1 SGHTS and CDR2 YDEGEE. The CDR3 DNA follows: TGTGCCAGCAGCGGGGGGACTAGCGGGGGTGGCACAGATACGCAGTATTTT. Translation: CASSGGTSGGGTDTQYF.

The CDR3 coding sequence is TGTGCCAGCTCACCACTGAGGTCGGAGTCCTCTGGGGCCAACGTCCTGACTTTC. Translation: CASSPLRSESSGANVLTF. J is TRBJ2-6 and V is TRBV18; D gene uncertain. There are 18 residues in the CDR3. Trimming pared 1 base from V and 0 bases from J, leaving 13 bases between. Germline V gene lookup returns CDR1 KGHSH and CDR2 LQKENI.

The chain joins TRBV6-5 to TRBJ1-1; a weak D match, TRBD1 (5 bases). V lost 2 bases, J lost 1 base, and 8 bases lay in between. The CDR3 spans 14 residues. Germline CDR1 is MNHEY and CDR2 is SVGAGI. The CDR3 sequence: CASSYVGGNTEAFF. In DNA, the CDR3 is TGTGCCAGCAGTTACGTGGGGGGGAACACTGAAGCTTTCTTT.

The chain uses TRBV6-2 or TRBV6-3 and TRBJ1-1; D not resolved. The CDR3 contains 14 residues. The V gene's germline CDR1 is MNHEY and CDR2 SVGEGT. V dropped 1 base and J dropped 4 bases, with 10 bases sitting between them. CDR3 in amino acids: CASSYFYGSTEAFF. CDR3 in DNA: TGTGCCAGCAGTTACTTTTATGGCTCCACTGAAGCTTTCTTT.

The chain employs TRBV30 and TRBJ2-5; possibly TRBD2 for D (6 bases). This CDR3 spans 15 amino acids. CDR1 GTSNPN and CDR2 SVGIG come from the germline V gene (reference sequence). V lost 0 bases and J 1 base, leaving 12 bases between the germline ends. In DNA, the CDR3 is TGTGCCTGGAGTGTACTAGCTGGGATCCAAGAGACCCAGTACTTC. Translated: CAWSVLAGIQETQYF.

The chain joins TRBV6-4 to TRBJ1-2; 9 bases fit TRBD1. The CDR3 is made up of 14 amino acids. Looked up from germline, CDR1 is MRHNA and CDR2 is SNTAGT. The J segment lost 4 bases and the V segment lost 4 bases, leaving 4 bases of the junction unmatched. CDR3 in DNA: TGTGCCAGCAGTGTTGACAGGGGGGTCTATGGCTACACCTTC. As protein: CASSVDRGVYGYTF.

The V call is TRBV9, the J call TRBJ2-3; D remains unclear. CDR3 length equals 16 residues. The V gene lost 4 bases and the J gene lost 2 bases, with 17 bases spanning the gap. Germline V gene data show CDR1 as SGDLS and CDR2 as YYNGEE. The CDR3 bases are TGTGCCAGCAGCCCCCTGGGCGTAGGCATCACAGATACGCAGTATTTT. Protein: CASSPLGVGITDTQYF.

The genes are TRBV28 and TRBJ2-1; D is unresolved. Trimming removed 6 bases from V and 0 bases from J, with 15 bases in between. The CDR3 is 16 amino acids. Per germline, CDR1 MDHEN and CDR2 SYDVKM. CDR3: CASRPPPPFSYNEQFF. The CDR3 region has the DNA TGTGCCAGCAGGCCCCCGCCACCTTTCTCCTACAATGAGCAGTTCTTC. The full variable domain, with the rest looked up from reference TRBV28 and TRBJ2-1, is DVKVTQSSRYLVKRTGEKVFLECVQDMDHENMFWYRQDPGLGLRLIYFSYDVKMKEKGDIPEGYSVSREKKERFSLILESASTNQTSMYLCASRPPPPFSYNEQFFGPGTRLTVL.

This rearrangement joins TRBV5-1 to TRBJ1-2, with D possibly being TRBD1 (6 bases). Germline CDR1 and CDR2: SGHRS and YFSETQ. The CDR3 is 14 amino acids. V gave up 0 bases and J gave up 7 bases, with 13 bases separating them. In DNA, the CDR3 is TGCGCCAGCAGCTTGGAGGCGGGGGCGACTGGCTACACCTTC. Translated: CASSLEAGATGYTF.

The chain combines TRBV6-6 with TRBJ2-7; 7 nucleotides match TRBD1. This CDR3 has 14 residues. V lost 2 bases to trimming and J lost 6 bases; unmatched junction nucleotides: 7. CDR1 and CDR2 from the germline V gene are MNHNY and SVGAGI (reference sequence). The CDR3 DNA sequence: TGTGCCAGCAGTTACCCGGAGAGGGGGCCCGAGCAGTACTTC. Protein product: CASSYPERGPEQYF.

The chain employs TRBV18 and TRBJ1-1; perhaps TRBD1 as D (5 bases). Germline V gives CDR1 KGHSH, CDR2 LQKENI. CDR3 length: 13 amino acids. Trimming took 5 bases from V and 5 from J, leaving 12 bases between them. DNA of the CDR3: TGTGCCAGCTCAGGCCCCCGGGGGACTGAAGCTTTCTTT. It encodes CASSGPRGTEAFF.

The table lists this clone with a count of one. The chain couples TRBV5-6 to TRBJ2-3, with TRBD1 as a possible D gene (6 bases). The CDR3 spans 16 residues. Trimming cost V 2 bases and J 0 bases, with 13 bases left between them. CDR1 is SGHDT and CDR2 is YYEEEE in the germline V gene. The CDR3 DNA reads TGTGCCAGCAGCTTACTGGACAGCTTTAGCACAGATACGCAGTATTTT. Translating it yields CASSLLDSFSTDTQYF.

The chain carries TRBV7-2 and TRBJ2-1; D uncertain. The CDR3 is 14 amino acids. Germline CDR1 and CDR2: SGHTA and FQGNSA. V was clipped by 5 bases and J by 9 bases, with 17 bases between them. The CDR3 loop is CASSTNPHLGEQFF. As DNA, the CDR3 is TGTGCCAGCAGCACAAACCCCCACTTAGGTGAGCAGTTCTTC.

The J gene is TRBJ1-6, the V gene TRBV10-3; no definite D call. Germline V gene data show CDR1 as ENHRY and CDR2 as SYGVKD. Trimming pared 2 bases from V and 4 bases from J, leaving 9 bases between. There are 15 residues in the CDR3. CDR3 region: CAISEGQLYNSPLHF. DNA of the CDR3: TGTGCCATCAGTGAGGGGCAGCTTTATAATTCACCCCTCCACTTT.

The chain carries TRBV5-8 and TRBJ1-2; a weak D match, TRBD1 (6 bases). Trimming pared 4 bases from V and 3 bases from J, leaving 19 bases between. The CDR3 spans 16 residues. Per germline, CDR1 SGHTS and CDR2 YDEGEE. The CDR3 nucleotides are TGTGCCAGCAGCACCAGGGTAGGCAGGGGTGACTATGGCTACACCTTC. Protein: CASSTRVGRGDYGYTF. Variable domain in full (rest from reference TRBV5-8 and TRBJ1-2): EAGVTQSPTHLIKTRGQQATLRCSPISGHTSVYWYQQALGLGLQFLLWYDEGEERNRGNFPPRFSGRQFPNYSSELNVNALELEDSALYLCASSTRVGRGDYGYTFGSGTRLTVV.

J is TRBJ1-1 and V is TRBV30, with 8 bases that match TRBD1. The CDR3 covers 14 residues. V dropped 3 bases and J dropped 0; count of bases not matched to a gene: 3. Looked up from germline, CDR1 is GTSNPN and CDR2 is SVGIG (reference sequence). The CDR3 loop is CAWRQGDMNTEAFF. CDR3 DNA: TGTGCCTGGAGACAGGGGGACATGAACACTGAAGCTTTCTTT. The whole variable domain, remainder taken from reference TRBV30 and TRBJ1-1, is SQTIHQWPATLVQPVGSPLSLECTVEGTSNPNLYWYRQAAGRGLQLLFYSVGIGQISSEVPQNLSASRPQDRQFILSSKKLLLSDSGFYLCAWRQGDMNTEAFFGQGTRLTVV.